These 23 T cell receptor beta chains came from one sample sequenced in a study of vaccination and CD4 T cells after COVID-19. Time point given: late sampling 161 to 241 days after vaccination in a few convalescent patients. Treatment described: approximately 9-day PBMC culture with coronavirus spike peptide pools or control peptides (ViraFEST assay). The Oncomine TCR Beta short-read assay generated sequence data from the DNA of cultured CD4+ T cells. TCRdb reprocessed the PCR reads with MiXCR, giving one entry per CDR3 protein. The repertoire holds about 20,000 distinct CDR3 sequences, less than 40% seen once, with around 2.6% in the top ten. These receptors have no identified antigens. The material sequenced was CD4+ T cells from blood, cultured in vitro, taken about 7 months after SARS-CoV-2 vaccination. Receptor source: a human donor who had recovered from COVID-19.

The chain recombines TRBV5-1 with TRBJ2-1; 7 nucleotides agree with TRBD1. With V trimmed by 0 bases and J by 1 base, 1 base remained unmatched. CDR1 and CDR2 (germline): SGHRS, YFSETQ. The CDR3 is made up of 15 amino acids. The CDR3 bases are TGCGCCAGCAGCTTGGGACAGGGTTCCTACAATGAGCAGTTCTTC. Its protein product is CASSLGQGSYNEQFF.

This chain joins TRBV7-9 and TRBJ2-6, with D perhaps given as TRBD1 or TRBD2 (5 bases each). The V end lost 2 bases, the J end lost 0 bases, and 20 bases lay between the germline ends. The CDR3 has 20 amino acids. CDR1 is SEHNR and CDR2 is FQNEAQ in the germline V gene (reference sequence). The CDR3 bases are TGTGCCAGCAGCTTATCGACCTCCTGGTCGGGGCTCTCTGGGGCCAACGTCCTGACTTTC. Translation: CASSLSTSWSGLSGANVLTF.

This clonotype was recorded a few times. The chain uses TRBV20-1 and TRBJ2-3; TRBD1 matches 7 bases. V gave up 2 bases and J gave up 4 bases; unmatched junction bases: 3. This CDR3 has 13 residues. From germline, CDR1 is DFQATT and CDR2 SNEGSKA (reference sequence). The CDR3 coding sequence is TGCAGTGCTAGACGACAGGGTGCAGATACGCAGTATTTT. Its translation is CSARRQGADTQYF.

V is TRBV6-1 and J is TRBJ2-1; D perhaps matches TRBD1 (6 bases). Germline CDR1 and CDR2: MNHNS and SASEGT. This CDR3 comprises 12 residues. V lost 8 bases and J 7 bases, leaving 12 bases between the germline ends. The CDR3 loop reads CASGHRDNEQFF. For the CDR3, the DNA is TGTGCCAGCGGACACAGGGATAATGAGCAGTTCTTC.

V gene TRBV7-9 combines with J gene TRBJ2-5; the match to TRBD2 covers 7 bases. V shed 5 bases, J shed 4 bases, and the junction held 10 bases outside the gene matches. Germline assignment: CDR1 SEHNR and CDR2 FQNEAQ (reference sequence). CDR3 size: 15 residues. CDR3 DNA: TGTGCCAGCAGCATTACTGGGGGGGACGGAGAGACCCAGTACTTC. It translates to CASSITGGDGETQYF.

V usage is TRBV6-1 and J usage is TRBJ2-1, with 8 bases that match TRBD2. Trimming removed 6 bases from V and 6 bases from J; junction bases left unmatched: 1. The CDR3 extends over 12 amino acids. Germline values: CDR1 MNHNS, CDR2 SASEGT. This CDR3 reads CASSGTSNEQFF. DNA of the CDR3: TGTGCCAGCAGCGGGACTAGCAATGAGCAGTTCTTC.

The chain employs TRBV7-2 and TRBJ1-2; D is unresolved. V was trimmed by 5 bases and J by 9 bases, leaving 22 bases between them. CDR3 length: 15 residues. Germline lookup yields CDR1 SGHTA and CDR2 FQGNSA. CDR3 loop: CASSISGIPFPRYTF. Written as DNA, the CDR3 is TGTGCCAGCAGCATATCCGGGATACCTTTCCCGCGCTACACCTTC.

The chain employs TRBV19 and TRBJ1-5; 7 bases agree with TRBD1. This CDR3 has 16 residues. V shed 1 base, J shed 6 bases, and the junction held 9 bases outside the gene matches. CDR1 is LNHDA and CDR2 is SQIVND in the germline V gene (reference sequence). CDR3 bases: TGTGCCAGTAGTATAGGGAAACGACAGGGCGTTCAGCCCCAGCATTTT. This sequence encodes CASSIGKRQGVQPQHF.

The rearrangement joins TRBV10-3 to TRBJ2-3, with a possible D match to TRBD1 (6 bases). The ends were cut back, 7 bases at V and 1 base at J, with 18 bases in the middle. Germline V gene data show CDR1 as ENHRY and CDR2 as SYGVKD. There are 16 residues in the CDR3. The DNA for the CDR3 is TGTGCCATCAATGGGGGCGCCTCCACGGGCACAGATACGCAGTATTTT. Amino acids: CAINGGASTGTDTQYF.

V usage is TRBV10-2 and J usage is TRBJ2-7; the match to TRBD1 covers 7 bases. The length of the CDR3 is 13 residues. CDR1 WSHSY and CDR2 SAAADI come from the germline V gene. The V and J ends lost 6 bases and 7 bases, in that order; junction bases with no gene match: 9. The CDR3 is CASSFDRAREQYF. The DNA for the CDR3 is TGCGCCAGCAGCTTTGACAGGGCGCGGGAGCAGTACTTC.

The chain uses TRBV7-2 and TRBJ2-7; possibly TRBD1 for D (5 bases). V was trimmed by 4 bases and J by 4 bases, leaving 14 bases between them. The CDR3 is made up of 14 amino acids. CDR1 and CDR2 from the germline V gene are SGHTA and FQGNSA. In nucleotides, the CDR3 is TGTGCCAGCAGCTCTACGACAGCCTATTACGAGCAGTACTTC. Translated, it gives CASSSTTAYYEQYF.

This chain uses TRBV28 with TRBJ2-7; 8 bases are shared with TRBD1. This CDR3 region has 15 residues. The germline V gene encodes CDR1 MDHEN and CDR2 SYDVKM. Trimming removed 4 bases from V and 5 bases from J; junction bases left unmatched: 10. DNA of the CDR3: TGTGCCAGCAGTTCCTCCGGGACAGGCAAAGACGAGCAGTACTTC. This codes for CASSSSGTGKDEQYF.

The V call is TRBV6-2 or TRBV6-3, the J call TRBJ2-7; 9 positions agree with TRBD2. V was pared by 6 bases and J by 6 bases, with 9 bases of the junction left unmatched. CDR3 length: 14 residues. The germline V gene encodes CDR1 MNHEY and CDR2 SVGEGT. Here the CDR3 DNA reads TGTGCCAGCAGCCAAGCGGGAGGCTTCGGCGAGCAGTACTTC. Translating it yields CASSQAGGFGEQYF.

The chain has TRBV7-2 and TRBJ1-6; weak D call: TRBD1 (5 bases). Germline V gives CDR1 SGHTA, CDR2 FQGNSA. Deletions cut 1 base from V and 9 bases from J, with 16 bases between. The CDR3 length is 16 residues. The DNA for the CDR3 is TGTGCCAGCAGCTTAGAGGGACCCCGTTTAGGTTCACCCCTCCACTTT. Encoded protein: CASSLEGPRLGSPLHF.

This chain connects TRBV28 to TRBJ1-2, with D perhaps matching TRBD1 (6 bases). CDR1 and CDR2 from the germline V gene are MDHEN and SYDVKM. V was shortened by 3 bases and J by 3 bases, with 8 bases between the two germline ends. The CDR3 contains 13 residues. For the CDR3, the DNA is TGTGCCAGCAGTTTGGGGGCTTACTATGGCTACACCTTC. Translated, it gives CASSLGAYYGYTF.

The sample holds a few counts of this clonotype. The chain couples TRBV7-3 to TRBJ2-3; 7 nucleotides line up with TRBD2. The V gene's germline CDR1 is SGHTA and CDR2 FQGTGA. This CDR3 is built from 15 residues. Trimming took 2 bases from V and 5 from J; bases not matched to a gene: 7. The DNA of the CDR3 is TGTGCCAGCAGCTTAGGCGGGAGAAATGGAGATACGCAGTATTTT. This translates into CASSLGGRNGDTQYF.

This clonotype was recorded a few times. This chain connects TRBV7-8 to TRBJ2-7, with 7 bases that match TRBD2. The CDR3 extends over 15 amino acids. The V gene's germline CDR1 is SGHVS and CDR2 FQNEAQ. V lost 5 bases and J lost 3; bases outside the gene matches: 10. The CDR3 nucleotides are TGTGCCAGCAGCCCACTGCGGGGGTCCATCTACGAGCAGTACTTC. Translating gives CASSPLRGSIYEQYF. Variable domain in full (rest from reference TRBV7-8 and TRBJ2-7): GAGVSQSPRYKVAKRGQDVALRCDPISGHVSLFWYQQALGQGPEFLTYFQNEAQLDKSGLPSDRFFAERPEGSVSTLKIQRTQQEDSAVYLCASSPLRGSIYEQYFGPGTRLTVT.

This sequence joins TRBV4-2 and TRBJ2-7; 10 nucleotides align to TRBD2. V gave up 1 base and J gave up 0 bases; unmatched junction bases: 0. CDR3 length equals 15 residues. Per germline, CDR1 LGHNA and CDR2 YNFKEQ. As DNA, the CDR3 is TGTGCCAGCAGCCAAGGACTAGCGGGCTCCTACGAGCAGTACTTC. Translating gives CASSQGLAGSYEQYF.

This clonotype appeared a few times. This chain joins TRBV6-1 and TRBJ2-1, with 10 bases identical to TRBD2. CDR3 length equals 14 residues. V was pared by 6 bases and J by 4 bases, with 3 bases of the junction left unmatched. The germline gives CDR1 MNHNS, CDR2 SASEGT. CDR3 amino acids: CASSSSGRYNEQFF. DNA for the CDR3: TGTGCCAGCAGCAGTAGCGGGAGGTACAATGAGCAGTTCTTC.

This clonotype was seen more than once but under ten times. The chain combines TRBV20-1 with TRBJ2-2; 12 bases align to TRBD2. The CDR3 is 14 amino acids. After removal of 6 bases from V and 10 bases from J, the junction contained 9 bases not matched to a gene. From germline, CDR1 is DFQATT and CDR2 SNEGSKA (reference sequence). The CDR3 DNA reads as TGCAGTGCGGCACCGGGACTAGCGGGTCAGGAGCTGTTTTTT. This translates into CSAAPGLAGQELFF.

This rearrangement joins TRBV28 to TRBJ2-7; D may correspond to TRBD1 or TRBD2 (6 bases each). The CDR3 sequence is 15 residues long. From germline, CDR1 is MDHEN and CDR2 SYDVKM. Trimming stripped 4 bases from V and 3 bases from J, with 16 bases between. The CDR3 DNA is TGTGCCAGCAGTTGGGGAGGACAGCGAATCTACGAGCAGTACTTC. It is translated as CASSWGGQRIYEQYF.

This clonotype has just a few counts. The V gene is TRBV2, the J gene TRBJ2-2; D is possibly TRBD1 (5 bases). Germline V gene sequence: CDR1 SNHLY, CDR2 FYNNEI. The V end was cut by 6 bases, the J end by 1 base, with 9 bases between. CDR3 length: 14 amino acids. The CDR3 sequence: CASRGPRNTGELFF. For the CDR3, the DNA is TGTGCCAGCAGGGGGCCGCGGAACACCGGGGAGCTGTTTTTT.

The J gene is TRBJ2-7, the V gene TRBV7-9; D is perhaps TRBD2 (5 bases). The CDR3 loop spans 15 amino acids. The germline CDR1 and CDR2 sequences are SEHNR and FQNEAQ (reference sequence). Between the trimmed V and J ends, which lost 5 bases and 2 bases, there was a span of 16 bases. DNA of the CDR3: TGTGCCAGCAGCCCTTTAGCCGGAGGAACCTACGAGCAGTACTTC. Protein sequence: CASSPLAGGTYEQYF.